The rows below give T cell receptor beta chains drawn from one sample of a study of regulatory T cells in long-lasting Graves disease. Each CDR3 protein is one row after TCRdb ran MiXCR on the multiplex PCR reads. There are a few hundred thousand distinct CDR3 sequences in the sample; less than 25% occur only once, and roughly a quarter lies in the top ten. The source was peripheral blood mononuclear cells (PBMCs), collected when the disease was refractory, from a patient treated with antithyroid drugs. The receptors originated from a female donor with Graves disease. CDR3s include the opening cysteine and the closing phenylalanine or tryptophan. The order of the fields is CDR3 protein, J gene, V gene, clone size. The listing skips clone size in some rows; elsewhere it reads once, few, many or a size class.

CSVGSTTAGANVLTF,TRBJ2-6,TRBV29-1,many
CASSSPGGVQETQYF,TRBJ2-5,TRBV5-1,few
CASRRYYGQNQPQHF,TRBJ1-5,TRBV27,many
CASRTRQIQETQYF,TRBJ2-5,TRBV6-1,NA
CASSLGTGVGYTF,TRBJ1-2,TRBV28,NA
CAWRQGSYEQYF,TRBJ2-7,TRBV30,NA
CASSYRKGGYEQYF,TRBJ2-7,TRBV6-2/TRBV6-3,few
CASSPQNSRNTEAFF,TRBJ1-1,TRBV18,few
CASNPDPPPAGYTF,TRBJ1-2,TRBV2,many
CASSLKLTQYF,TRBJ2-5,TRBV7-2,NA
CATSEADTQYF,TRBJ2-3,TRBV24-1,NA
CSVAKGGYEQYF,TRBJ2-7,TRBV29-1,NA
CASSSLETQHF,TRBJ2-5,TRBV7-9,NA
CATTTGTNEKLFF,TRBJ1-4,TRBV24-1,few
CASSPADRGGRGGTPLHF,TRBJ1-6,TRBV19,few
CASKVAGELFF,TRBJ2-2,TRBV12-3/TRBV12-4,many
CASSLVPGRYEQFF,TRBJ2-1,TRBV7-2,NA
CASSELGTPKLHEQFF,TRBJ2-1,TRBV2,many
CAWSAGLRLWDTQYF,TRBJ2-3,TRBV30,NA
CASNKEGALAGGPGGELFF,TRBJ2-2,TRBV2,NA
CASSQVADTGELFF,TRBJ2-2,TRBV3-1,NA
CASSRGGSPGPYEQYF,TRBJ2-7,TRBV4-3,NA
CASREGGGGTGEAFF,TRBJ1-1,TRBV2,many
CASSLEVSYNEQFF,TRBJ2-1,TRBV5-1,NA
CASSGPPTETQYF,TRBJ2-5,TRBV11-2,many
CASSPQEGHAMGTEAFF,TRBJ1-1,TRBV18,NA
CASNAGLAIYHGELFF,TRBJ2-2,TRBV6-2/TRBV6-3,few
CSVTPRITGSNQPQHF,TRBJ1-5,TRBV29-1,NA
CASSVDGSPTDTQYF,TRBJ2-3,TRBV9,NA
CASSWGGQVNTGELFF,TRBJ2-2,TRBV5-1,NA
CASSEDRGGQPQHF,TRBJ1-5,TRBV6-1,many
CASRPTWPETDNYGYTF,TRBJ1-2,TRBV5-6,few
CASSTRGIAGELFF,TRBJ2-2,TRBV12-3/TRBV12-4,few
CASSARQPYEQYF,TRBJ2-7,TRBV2,many
CASSIDRDGSGEQYF,TRBJ2-7,TRBV19,NA
CASTNPGSSPLHF,TRBJ1-6,TRBV5-4,NA
CASSTVPGTQRQYF,TRBJ2-7,TRBV19,few
CASRGYDGLAGGPSLPDTQYF,TRBJ2-3,TRBV28,few
CASSSGGVSRETQYF,TRBJ2-5,TRBV28,many
CSAREYLRAGVKETQYF,TRBJ2-5,TRBV20-1,NA
CASSEQGPTGELFF,TRBJ2-2,TRBV2,many
CATYLPSPGLAGDEQYF,TRBJ2-7,TRBV24-1,NA
CASSFGPSGREETQYF,TRBJ2-5,TRBV5-6,NA